The rows below give T cell receptor beta chains drawn from one sample of a study of blood T cell repertoires in COVID-19. TCRdb's table, derived via immunoSEQ multiplex PCR, lists solely in-frame clones and lacks some. In the table there are 85,000 to 120,000 clones, about nine tenths of which are singletons. Sequences were obtained from peripheral blood. The origin of the receptors is a woman aged 45-59 years with COVID-19, enrolled during active disease. Each CDR3 is given with its conserved first and last residue. Fields, in order: clone size, D gene, J gene, V gene, CDR3 protein, CDR3 DNA. The D gene is left open where the match is weak. Clone size is not always given. Where it is, it says once, few, many or a class for expanded clones.

size: -
D: -
J: TRBJ1-2
V: TRBV4-1
CDR3: CASSTVGSYGYTF
DNA: TGCGCCAGCAGCACGGTTGGGAGCTATGGCTACACCTTC

size: once
D: -
J: TRBJ1-1
V: TRBV6-5
CDR3: CASSYLASPEAFF
DNA: TGTGCCAGCAGTTACCTCGCGAGTCCTGAAGCTTTCTTT

size: -
D: TRBD2
J: TRBJ2-3
V: TRBV10-3
CDR3: CAISELRGGPDTQYF
DNA: TGTGCCATCAGTGAGTTGCGGGGGGGCCCAGATACGCAGTATTTT

size: -
D: TRBD1
J: TRBJ2-3
V: TRBV11-2
CDR3: CASSFQTGTTSTDTQYF
DNA: TGTGCCAGCAGCTTCCAGACAGGGACAACTAGCACAGATACGCAGTATTTT

size: once
D: -
J: TRBJ1-1
V: TRBV27
CDR3: CASSRRQANTEAFF
DNA: TGTGCCAGCAGCCGAAGACAGGCAAACACTGAAGCTTTCTTT

size: -
D: TRBD1
J: TRBJ1-4
V: TRBV3-1/TRBV3-2
CDR3: CASSQVRTGFVTNEKLFF
DNA: TGTGCCAGCAGCCAGGTCCGGACAGGGTTCGTTACTAATGAAAAACTGTTTTTT

size: -
D: -
J: TRBJ1-2
V: TRBV5-1
CDR3: CASSLERVFYGYTF
DNA: TGCGCCAGCAGCTTGGAACGGGTCTTCTATGGCTACACCTTC

size: once
D: TRBD1
J: TRBJ1-2
V: TRBV5-6
CDR3: CASSLVLNLNRGDYGYTF
DNA: TGTGCCAGCAGCTTGGTCCTCAACCTTAACAGGGGGGACTATGGCTACACCTTC

size: -
D: -
J: TRBJ2-1
V: TRBV12-3/TRBV12-4
CDR3: CASSSWNEQFF
DNA: TGTGCCAGCAGTAGCTGGAATGAGCAGTTCTTC

size: -
D: -
J: TRBJ1-2
V: TRBV10-3
CDR3: CAISEDPSYGYTF
DNA: TGTGCCATCAGTGAGGACCCTAGCTATGGCTACACCTTC

size: -
D: TRBD2
J: TRBJ2-7
V: TRBV7-9
CDR3: CASSTDPTSGASYEQYF
DNA: TGTGCCAGCAGCACTGACCCGACTAGCGGGGCTTCCTACGAGCAGTACTTC

size: -
D: -
J: TRBJ1-2
V: TRBV19
CDR3: CASSPRGLSGDGYTF
DNA: TGTGCCAGTAGTCCAAGGGGGTTATCAGGGGATGGCTACACCTTC

size: -
D: -
J: TRBJ1-2
V: TRBV19
CDR3: CASTPMAGRVDYTF
DNA: TGTGCCAGTACCCCCATGGCAGGAAGAGTAGACTACACCTTC

size: -
D: -
J: TRBJ2-1
V: TRBV7-2
CDR3: CASSLEMWANEQFF
DNA: TGTGCCAGCAGCTTAGAGATGTGGGCAAATGAGCAGTTCTTC

size: -
D: -
J: TRBJ2-2
V: TRBV3-1/TRBV3-2
CDR3: CASSQGMPAVTGELFF
DNA: TGTGCCAGCAGCCAGGGGATGCCAGCGGTCACCGGGGAGCTGTTTTTT

size: -
D: TRBD2
J: TRBJ2-3
V: TRBV6-5
CDR3: CASSSLAGGSDTQYF
DNA: TGTGCCAGCAGTTCTCTAGCGGGGGGCTCGGATACGCAGTATTTT

size: -
D: TRBD2
J: TRBJ2-7
V: TRBV24-1
CDR3: CATSDGASGGLLYEQYF
DNA: TGTGCCACCAGTGATGGGGCTAGCGGGGGCCTTCTCTACGAGCAGTACTTC

size: -
D: -
J: TRBJ2-1
V: TRBV5-1
CDR3: CASSFDRYNEQFF
DNA: TGCGCCAGCAGCTTCGACAGGTACAATGAGCAGTTCTTC

size: -
D: TRBD1
J: TRBJ2-7
V: TRBV18
CDR3: CASSLQQGEGEQYF
DNA: TGTGCCAGCTCACTCCAGCAGGGGGAAGGCGAGCAGTACTTC

size: -
D: -
J: TRBJ2-1
V: TRBV30
CDR3: CAWRLQGPSYNEQFF
DNA: TGTGCCTGGAGACTACAGGGACCCTCCTACAATGAGCAGTTCTTC

size: -
D: TRBD1
J: TRBJ1-1
V: TRBV12-5
CDR3: CASGQGVPEAFF
DNA: TGTGCTAGTGGACAGGGGGTTCCTGAAGCTTTCTTT

size: few
D: TRBD1
J: TRBJ1-2
V: TRBV30
CDR3: CAWRDRGSYGYTF
DNA: TGTGCCTGGAGGGACAGGGGATCGTATGGCTACACCTTC

size: -
D: TRBD2
J: TRBJ2-7
V: TRBV13
CDR3: CASSSLRLAGGEYEQYF
DNA: TGTGCCAGCAGCTCCCTACGACTAGCGGGGGGCGAGTACGAGCAGTACTTC

size: -
D: -
J: TRBJ1-5
V: TRBV28
CDR3: CASSLWVGSQPQHF
DNA: TGTGCCAGCAGTTTATGGGTCGGGTCTCAGCCCCAGCATTTT

size: -
D: -
J: TRBJ1-1
V: TRBV6-2/TRBV6-3
CDR3: CASSRDFGTEAFF
DNA: TGTGCCAGCAGCAGGGACTTTGGGACTGAAGCTTTCTTT

size: -
D: -
J: TRBJ1-6
V: TRBV7-9
CDR3: CASSLTEAAGSPLHF
DNA: TGTGCCAGCAGCTTAACGGAGGCTGCCGGCTCACCCCTCCACTTT

size: -
D: TRBD1
J: TRBJ2-7
V: TRBV5-1
CDR3: CASALQVGQGYEQYF
DNA: TGCGCCAGCGCACTGCAGGTTGGACAGGGCTACGAGCAGTACTTC

size: -
D: -
J: TRBJ1-2
V: TRBV19
CDR3: CASSIRQGGLNYGYTF
DNA: TGTGCCAGTAGTATACGGCAGGGCGGCTTGAACTATGGCTACACCTTC